The present T cell receptor (beta chain) was sequenced within a study of T cells in Graves' hyperthyroidism and ophthalmopathy. Study in general: Peripheral blood was taken when the disease was first diagnosed, before any treatment began.

From RNA transcripts, TCR beta CDR3 regions were amplified. The HTBI primer set was used in a first-round RT-PCR of the TCR CDR3. TCRdb itself ran the multiplex PCR reads through MiXCR, one entry per CDR3 protein. The repertoire holds roughly 260,000 distinct CDR3 sequences, with more than 14% as singletons. Many counts were recorded for this clonotype. The V gene end was trimmed by 7 bases and the J gene end by 9 bases; junction bases not matched to a gene: 19. The germline CDR1 and CDR2 sequences are GTSNPN and SVGIG (reference sequence). CDR3 length: 17 residues. The TCR comes from a woman aged 40-49 years with Graves' hyperthyroidism that later progressed to Graves' ophthalmopathy. The material sequenced was blood. The V and J genes are TRBV30 and TRBJ2-1; TRBD2 matches at 12 bases. For the CDR3, the DNA is TGTGCCTCAAGGCCTAGCGGGAGGGCATGGGGCCCAGGTGAGCAGTTCTTC. Amino acids: CASRPSGRAWGPGEQFF.